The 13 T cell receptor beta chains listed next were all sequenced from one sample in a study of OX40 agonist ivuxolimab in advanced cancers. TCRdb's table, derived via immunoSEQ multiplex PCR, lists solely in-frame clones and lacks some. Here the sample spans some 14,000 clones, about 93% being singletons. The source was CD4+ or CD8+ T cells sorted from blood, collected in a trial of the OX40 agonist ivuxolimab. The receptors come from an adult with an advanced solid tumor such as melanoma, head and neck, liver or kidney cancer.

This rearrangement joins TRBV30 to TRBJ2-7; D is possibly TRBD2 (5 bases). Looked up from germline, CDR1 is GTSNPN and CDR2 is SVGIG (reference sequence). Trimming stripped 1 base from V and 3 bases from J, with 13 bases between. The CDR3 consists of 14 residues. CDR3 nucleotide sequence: TGTGCCTGGAGTGACAACGGCCGGGACTACGAGCAGTACTTC. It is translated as CAWSDNGRDYEQYF.

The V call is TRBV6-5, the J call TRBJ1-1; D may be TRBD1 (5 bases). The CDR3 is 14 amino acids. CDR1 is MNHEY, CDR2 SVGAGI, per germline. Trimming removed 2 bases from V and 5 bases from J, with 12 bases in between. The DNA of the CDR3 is TGTGCCAGCAGTTACGGCGGGGAGGGGACTGAAGCTTTCTTT. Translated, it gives CASSYGGEGTEAFF.

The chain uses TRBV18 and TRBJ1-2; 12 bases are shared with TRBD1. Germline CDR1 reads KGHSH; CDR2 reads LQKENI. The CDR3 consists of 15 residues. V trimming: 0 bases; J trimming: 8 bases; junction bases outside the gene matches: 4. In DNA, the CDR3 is TGTGCCAGCTCACCACCCGGGACAGGGGGCGAAGGCTACACCTTC. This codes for CASSPPGTGGEGYTF.

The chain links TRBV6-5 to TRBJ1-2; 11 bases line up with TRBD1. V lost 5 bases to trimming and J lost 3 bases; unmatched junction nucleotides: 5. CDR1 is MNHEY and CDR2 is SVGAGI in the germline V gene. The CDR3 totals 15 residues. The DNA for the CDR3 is TGTGCCAGCAGTCATGGACAGGGGGCGGACTATGGCTACACCTTC. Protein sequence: CASSHGQGADYGYTF.

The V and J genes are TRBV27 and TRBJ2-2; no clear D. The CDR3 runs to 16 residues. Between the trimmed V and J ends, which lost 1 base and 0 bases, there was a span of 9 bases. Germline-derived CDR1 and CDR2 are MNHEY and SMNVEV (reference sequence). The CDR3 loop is CASSLWGYANTGELFF. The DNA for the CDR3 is TGTGCCAGCAGTTTATGGGGATACGCGAACACCGGGGAGCTGTTTTTT.

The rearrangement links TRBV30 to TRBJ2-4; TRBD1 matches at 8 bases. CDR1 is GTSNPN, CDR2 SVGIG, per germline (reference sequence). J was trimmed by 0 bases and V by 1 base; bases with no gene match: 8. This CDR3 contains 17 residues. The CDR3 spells CAWSDRGVVIAKNIQYF. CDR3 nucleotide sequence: TGTGCCTGGAGTGACAGGGGGGTCGTGATAGCCAAAAACATTCAGTACTTC.

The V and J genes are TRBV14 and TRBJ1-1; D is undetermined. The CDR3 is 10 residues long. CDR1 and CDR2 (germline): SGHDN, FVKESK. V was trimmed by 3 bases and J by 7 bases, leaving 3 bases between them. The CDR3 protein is CASSQVEAFF. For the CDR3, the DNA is TGTGCCAGCAGCCAGGTTGAAGCTTTCTTT.

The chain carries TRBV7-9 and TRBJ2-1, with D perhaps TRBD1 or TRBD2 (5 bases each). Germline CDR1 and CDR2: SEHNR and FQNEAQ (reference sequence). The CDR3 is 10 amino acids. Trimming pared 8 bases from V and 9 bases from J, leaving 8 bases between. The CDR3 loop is CASGDREQFF. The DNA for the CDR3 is TGTGCCAGCGGGGACCGTGAGCAGTTCTTC.

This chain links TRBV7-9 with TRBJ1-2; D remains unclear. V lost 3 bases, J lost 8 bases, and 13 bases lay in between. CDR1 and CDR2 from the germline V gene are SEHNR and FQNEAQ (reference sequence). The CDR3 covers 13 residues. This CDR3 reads CASSLGQLGGYTF. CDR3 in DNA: TGTGCCAGCAGCTTGGGCCAGCTCGGGGGCTACACCTTC. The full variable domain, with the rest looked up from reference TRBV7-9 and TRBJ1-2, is DTGVSQNPRHKITKRGQNVTFRCDPISEHNRLYWYRQTLGQGPEFLTYFQNEAQLEKSRLLSDRFSAERPKGSFSTLEIQRTEQGDSAMYLCASSLGQLGGYTFGSGTRLTVV.

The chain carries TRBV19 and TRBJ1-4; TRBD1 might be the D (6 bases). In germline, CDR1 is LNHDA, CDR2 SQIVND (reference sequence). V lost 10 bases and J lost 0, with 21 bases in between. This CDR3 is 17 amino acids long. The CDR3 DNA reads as TGTGCCACCGCGGACAGAGCAAAGACAGCAACTAATGAAAAACTGTTTTTT. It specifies CATADRAKTATNEKLFF.

CDR3 residues: CASSPWTSGNEQFF. Here the CDR3 DNA reads TGTGCCAGCAGTCCCTGGACTAGCGGGAATGAGCAGTTCTTC. This chain joins TRBV27 and TRBJ2-1, with 11 bases fitting TRBD2. The ends lost 5 bases at V and 7 bases at J; junction bases unmatched: 4. The CDR3 length is 14 residues. The germline V gene encodes CDR1 MNHEY and CDR2 SMNVEV (reference sequence).

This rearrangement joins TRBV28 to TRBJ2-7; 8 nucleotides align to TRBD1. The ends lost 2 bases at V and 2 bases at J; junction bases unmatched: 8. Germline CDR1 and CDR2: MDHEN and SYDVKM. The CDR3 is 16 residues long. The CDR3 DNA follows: TGTGCCAGCAGTTTAAGGACAGGGAAATACCCCTACGAGCAGTACTTC. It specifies CASSLRTGKYPYEQYF.

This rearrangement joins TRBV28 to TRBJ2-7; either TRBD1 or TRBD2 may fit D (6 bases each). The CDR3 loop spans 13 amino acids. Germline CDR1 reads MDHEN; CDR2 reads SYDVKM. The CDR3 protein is CASSLSFAGEVRV. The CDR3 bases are TGTGCCAGCAGTTTAAGTTTTGCAGGGGAGGTGAGGGTC.